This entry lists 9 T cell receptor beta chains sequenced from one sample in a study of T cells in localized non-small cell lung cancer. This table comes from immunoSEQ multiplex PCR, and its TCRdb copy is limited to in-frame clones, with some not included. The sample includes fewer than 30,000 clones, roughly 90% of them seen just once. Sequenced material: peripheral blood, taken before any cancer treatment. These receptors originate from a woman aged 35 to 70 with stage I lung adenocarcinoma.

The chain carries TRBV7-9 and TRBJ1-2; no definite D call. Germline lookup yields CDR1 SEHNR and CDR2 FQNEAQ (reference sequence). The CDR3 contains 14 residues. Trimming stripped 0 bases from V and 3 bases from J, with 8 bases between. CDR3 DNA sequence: TGTGCCAGCAGCTTAGCTGGTGGCGACTATGGCTACACCTTC. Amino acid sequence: CASSLAGGDYGYTF.

DNA of the CDR3: TGTGCCAGCAGCCCCAATGACAGGGCATCCTACGAGCAGTACTTC. This sequence encodes CASSPNDRASYEQYF. V and J are TRBV7-8 and TRBJ2-7; 7 bases are shared with TRBD1. Trimming cost V 5 bases and J 1 base; bases outside gene matches: 8. The germline V gene encodes CDR1 SGHVS and CDR2 FQNEAQ. The CDR3 covers 15 residues.

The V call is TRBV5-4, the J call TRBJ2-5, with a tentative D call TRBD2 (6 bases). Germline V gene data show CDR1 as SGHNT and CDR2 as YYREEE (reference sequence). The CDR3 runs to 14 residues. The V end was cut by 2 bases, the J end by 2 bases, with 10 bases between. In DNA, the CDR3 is TGTGCCAGCAGCTTACGGGACTTTCAAGAGACCCAGTACTTC. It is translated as CASSLRDFQETQYF.

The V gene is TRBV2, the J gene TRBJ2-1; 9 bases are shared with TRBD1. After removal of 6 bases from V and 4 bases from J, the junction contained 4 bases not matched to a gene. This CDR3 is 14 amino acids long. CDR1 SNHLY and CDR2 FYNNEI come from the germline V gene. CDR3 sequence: CASSDRGEYNEQFF. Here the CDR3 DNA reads TGTGCCAGCAGCGACAGGGGGGAATACAATGAGCAGTTCTTC.

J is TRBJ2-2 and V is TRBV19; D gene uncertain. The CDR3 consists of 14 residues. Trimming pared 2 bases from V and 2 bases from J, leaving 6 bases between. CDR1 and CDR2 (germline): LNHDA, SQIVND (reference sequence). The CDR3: CASSIRTNTGELFF. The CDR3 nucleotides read TGTGCCAGTAGTATACGCACAAACACCGGGGAGCTGTTTTTT.

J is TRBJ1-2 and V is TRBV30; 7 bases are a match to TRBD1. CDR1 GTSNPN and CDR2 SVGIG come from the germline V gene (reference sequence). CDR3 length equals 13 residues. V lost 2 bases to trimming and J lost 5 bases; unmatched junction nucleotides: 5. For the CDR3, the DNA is TGTGCCTGGAGTCCACCGGGACAGTATGGCTACACCTTC. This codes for CAWSPPGQYGYTF.

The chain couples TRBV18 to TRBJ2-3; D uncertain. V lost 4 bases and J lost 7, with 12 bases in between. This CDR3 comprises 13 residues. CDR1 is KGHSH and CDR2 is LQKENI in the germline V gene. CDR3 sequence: CASSRFNSHTQYF. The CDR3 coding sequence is TGTGCCAGCTCACGTTTTAATTCCCATACGCAGTATTTT.

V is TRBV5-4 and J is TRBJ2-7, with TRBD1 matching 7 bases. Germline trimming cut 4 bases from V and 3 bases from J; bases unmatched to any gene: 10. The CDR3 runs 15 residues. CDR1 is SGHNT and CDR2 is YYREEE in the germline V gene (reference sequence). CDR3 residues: CASSLAGQARYEQYF. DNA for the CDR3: TGTGCCAGCAGCCTAGCCGGACAGGCTCGCTACGAGCAGTACTTC.

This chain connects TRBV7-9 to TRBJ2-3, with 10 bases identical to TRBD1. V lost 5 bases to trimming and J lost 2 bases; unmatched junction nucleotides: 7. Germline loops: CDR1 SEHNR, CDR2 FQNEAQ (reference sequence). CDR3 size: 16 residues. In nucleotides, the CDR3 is TGTGCCAGCAGCCAAGCCGGGACAGGGGACACAGATACGCAGTATTTT. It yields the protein CASSQAGTGDTDTQYF. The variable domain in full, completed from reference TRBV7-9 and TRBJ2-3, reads DTGVSQNPRHKITKRGQNVTFRCDPISEHNRLYWYRQTLGQGPEFLTYFQNEAQLEKSRLLSDRFSAERPKGSFSTLEIQRTEQGDSAMYLCASSQAGTGDTDTQYFGPGTRLTVL.